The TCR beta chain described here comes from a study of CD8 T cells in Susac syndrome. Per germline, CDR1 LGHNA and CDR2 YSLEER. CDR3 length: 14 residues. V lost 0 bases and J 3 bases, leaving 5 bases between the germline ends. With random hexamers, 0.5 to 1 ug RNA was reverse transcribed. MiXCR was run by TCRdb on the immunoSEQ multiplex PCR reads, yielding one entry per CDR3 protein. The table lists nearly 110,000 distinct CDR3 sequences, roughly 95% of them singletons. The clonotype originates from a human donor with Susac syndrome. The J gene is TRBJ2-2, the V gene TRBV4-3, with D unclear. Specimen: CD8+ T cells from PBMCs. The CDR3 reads CASSQDWYTGELFF. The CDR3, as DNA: TGCGCCAGCAGCCAAGATTGGTACACCGGGGAGCTGTTTTTT.